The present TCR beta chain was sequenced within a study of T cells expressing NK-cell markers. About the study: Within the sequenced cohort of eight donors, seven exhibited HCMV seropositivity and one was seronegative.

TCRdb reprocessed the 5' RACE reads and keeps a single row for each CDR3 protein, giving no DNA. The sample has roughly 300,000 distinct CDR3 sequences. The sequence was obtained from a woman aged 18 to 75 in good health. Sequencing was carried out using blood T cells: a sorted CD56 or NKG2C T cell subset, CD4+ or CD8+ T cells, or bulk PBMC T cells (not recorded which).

Here the CDR3 reads CSVRPLGGIKYNEQFF. This chain uses TRBV20-1 with TRBJ2-1. Germline V gene sequence: CDR1 DFQATT, CDR2 SNEGSKA (reference sequence). The CDR3 loop spans 16 amino acids.